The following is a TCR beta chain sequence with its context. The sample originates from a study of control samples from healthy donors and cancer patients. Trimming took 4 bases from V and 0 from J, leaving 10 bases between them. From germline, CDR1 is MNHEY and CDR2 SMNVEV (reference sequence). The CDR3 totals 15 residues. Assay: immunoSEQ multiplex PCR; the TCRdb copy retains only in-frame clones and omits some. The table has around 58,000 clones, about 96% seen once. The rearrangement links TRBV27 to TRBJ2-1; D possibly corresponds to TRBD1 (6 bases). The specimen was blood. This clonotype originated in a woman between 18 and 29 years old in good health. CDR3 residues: CASSSGQSSYNEQFF. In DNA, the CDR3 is TGTGCCAGCAGTTCCGGACAGAGCTCCTACAATGAGCAGTTCTTC.